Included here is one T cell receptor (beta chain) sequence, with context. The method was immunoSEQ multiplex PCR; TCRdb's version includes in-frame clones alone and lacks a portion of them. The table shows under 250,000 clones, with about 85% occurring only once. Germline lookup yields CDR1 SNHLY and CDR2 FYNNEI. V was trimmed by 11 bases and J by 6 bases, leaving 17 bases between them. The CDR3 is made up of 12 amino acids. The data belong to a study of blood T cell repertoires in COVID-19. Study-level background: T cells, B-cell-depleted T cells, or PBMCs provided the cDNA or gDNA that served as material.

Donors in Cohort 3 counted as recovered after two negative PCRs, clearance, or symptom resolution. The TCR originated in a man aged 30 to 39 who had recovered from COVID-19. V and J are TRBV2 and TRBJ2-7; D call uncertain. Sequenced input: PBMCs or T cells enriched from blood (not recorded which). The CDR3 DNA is TGTGCCGGCCGGCAGATAGCCGGCGAGCAGTACTTC. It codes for CAGRQIAGEQYF.